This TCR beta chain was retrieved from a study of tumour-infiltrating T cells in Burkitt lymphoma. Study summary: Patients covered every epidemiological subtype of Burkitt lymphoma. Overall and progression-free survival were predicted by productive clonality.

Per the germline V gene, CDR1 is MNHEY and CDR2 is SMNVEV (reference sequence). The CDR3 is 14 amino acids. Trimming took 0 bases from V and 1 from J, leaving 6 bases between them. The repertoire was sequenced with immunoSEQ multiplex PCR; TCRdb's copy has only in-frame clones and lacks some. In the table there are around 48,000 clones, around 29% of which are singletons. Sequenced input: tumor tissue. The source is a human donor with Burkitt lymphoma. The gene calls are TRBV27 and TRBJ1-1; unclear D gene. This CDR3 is CASSLSLSNTEAFF. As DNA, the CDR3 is TGTGCCAGCAGTTTATCACTTTCGAACACTGAAGCTTTCTTT.